The rows below give T cell receptor beta chains drawn from one sample of a study of blood T cell repertoires in COVID-19. Assay: immunoSEQ multiplex PCR; the TCRdb copy retains only in-frame clones and omits some. Of a few hundred thousand clones in the sample, roughly 85% are singletons; the top ten hold about 7%. The sequenced material came from peripheral blood. These receptors all stem from a human donor in a cohort sampled during active COVID-19. Each CDR3 is given with its conserved first and last residue. The D gene is left open where the match is weak.

d_call,v_call,cdr3_aa
TRBD2,TRBV6-5,CASSLAGGLRVNEQFF
-,TRBV30,CAWSQGEKLFF
-,TRBV19,CASSIPKYNSPLHF
-,TRBV30,CAWSVHGNQPQHF
-,TRBV6-4,CASSDSETEGAWNEQFF
-,TRBV20-1,CSARQEGAFF
-,TRBV6-5,CASSYSRDSGNTIYF
TRBD2,TRBV28,CASRLPLAGGSGETQYF
-,TRBV6-5,CASREETQYF
-,TRBV5-1,CASSQGNRGSYEQYF
-,TRBV12-3/TRBV12-4,CASRKGANYGYTF
TRBD1,TRBV12-3/TRBV12-4,CASNYRGLGYTF
-,TRBV12-3/TRBV12-4,CASSSDFSYEQYF
-,TRBV5-6,CASSPGTRWGGYTF
-,TRBV27,CASSLQGASYEQYF
TRBD2,TRBV19,CASSPPPASGVETQYF
-,TRBV12-3/TRBV12-4,CASSFGWHGELFF
-,TRBV5-1,CASSSAGASYEQYF
-,TRBV2,CASSDRGFFNEQYF
TRBD1,TRBV14,CASSPQDRGLDGYTF
-,TRBV30,CAWNSIRRSGGSGYTF
-,TRBV6-5,CASSYGFNLNTEAFF
-,TRBV30,CAWSVGGDAYEQYF
-,TRBV6-5,CASNPDRSGYTF
-,TRBV9,CASSAGYEQYF
TRBD2,TRBV12-3/TRBV12-4,CASSLTGGGELFF
TRBD2,TRBV10-2,CASSESKAGVLWDTQYF
TRBD2,TRBV12-3/TRBV12-4,CASSLVSAGGSYF
TRBD2,TRBV13,CASSLAGVTTDTQYF
TRBD2,TRBV4-2,CASSQAVTSGGKTQYF
TRBD1,TRBV6-4,CASSDSGQGSDTQYF
TRBD1,TRBV6-1,CASSEAWSGGSGYTF
-,TRBV5-1,CASSSNSPPGDTQYF
-,TRBV21-1,CASSKKRDPGQGLSNQPQHF
TRBD2,TRBV7-3,CASSYLGTSGGAGHNEQFF
-,TRBV19,CASRPGQRPNTGELFF
TRBD1,TRBV7-8,CASSLTAGGARGVLQPQHF
TRBD2,TRBV18,CASSPATSGVQYF
-,TRBV19,CASSIVTDNQPQHF
-,TRBV24-1,CATSEGGYGYTF
-,TRBV19,CASSPGLYNSPLHF
TRBD2,TRBV6-1,CASSEGRTSGHFYNEQFF